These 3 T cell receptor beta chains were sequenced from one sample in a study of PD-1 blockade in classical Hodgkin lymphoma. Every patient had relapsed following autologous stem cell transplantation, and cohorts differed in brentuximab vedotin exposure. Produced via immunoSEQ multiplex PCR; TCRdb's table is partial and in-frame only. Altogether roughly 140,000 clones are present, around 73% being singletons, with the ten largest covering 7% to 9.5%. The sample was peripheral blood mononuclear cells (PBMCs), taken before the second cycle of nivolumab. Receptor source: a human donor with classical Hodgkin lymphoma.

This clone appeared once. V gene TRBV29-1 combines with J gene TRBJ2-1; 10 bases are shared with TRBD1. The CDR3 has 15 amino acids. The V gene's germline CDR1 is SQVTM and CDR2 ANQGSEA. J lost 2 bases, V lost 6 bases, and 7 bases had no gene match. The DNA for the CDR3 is TGCAGCGTCGCCGGACAGGGGGTCGCCTACAATGAGCAGTTCTTC. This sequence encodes CSVAGQGVAYNEQFF.

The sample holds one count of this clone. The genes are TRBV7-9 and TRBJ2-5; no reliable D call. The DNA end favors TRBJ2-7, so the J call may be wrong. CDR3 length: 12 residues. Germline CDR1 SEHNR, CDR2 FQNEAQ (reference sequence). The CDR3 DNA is TGTGCCAGCAGCTTAAGCCTCTACGAGCAGTACTTC. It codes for CASSLSLYEQYF.

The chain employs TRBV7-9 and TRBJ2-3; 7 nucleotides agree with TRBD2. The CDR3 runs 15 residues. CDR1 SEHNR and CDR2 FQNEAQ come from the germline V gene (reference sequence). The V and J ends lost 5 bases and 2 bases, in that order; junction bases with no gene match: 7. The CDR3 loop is CASSPAGVSTDTQYF. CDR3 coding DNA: TGTGCCAGCAGCCCCGCGGGGGTCTCCACAGATACGCAGTATTTT.